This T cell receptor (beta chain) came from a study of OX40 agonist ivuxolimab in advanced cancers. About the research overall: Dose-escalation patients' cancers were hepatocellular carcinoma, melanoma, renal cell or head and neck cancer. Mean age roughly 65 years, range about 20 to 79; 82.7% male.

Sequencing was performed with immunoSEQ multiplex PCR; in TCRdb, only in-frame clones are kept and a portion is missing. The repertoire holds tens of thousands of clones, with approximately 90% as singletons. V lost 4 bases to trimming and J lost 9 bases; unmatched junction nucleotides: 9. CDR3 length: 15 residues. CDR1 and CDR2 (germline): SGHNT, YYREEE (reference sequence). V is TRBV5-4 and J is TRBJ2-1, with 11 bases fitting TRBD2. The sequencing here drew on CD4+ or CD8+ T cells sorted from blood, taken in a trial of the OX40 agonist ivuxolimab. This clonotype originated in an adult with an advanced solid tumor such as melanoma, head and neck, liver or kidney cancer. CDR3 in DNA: TGTGCCAGCAGCCTTATGACTAGCGGGGAGGGTGAGCAGTTCTTC. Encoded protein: CASSLMTSGEGEQFF. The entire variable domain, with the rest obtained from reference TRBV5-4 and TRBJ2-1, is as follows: ETGVTQSPTHLIKTRGQQVTLRCSSQSGHNTVSWYQQALGQGPQFIFQYYREEENGRGNFPPRFSGLQFPNYSSELNVNALELDDSALYLCASSLMTSGEGEQFFGPGTRLTVL.